One sample yielded the 13 T cell receptor beta chains listed below, sequenced in a study of shared clonotypes between healthy human individuals. Clones were sequenced by immunoSEQ multiplex PCR, and TCRdb holds only the in-frame ones, with some missing. Of approximately 940,000 clones in the sample, approximately 80% were seen once. Sequenced input: memory CD4+ T cells sorted from blood. As to subset: CD45RA-negative fraction. These receptor sequences come from a man between 18 and 29 years old in good health.

The CDR3 nucleotides are TGTGCCAGCGGATTTGGGGCTAATGAAAAACTGTTTTTT. Its protein is CASGFGANEKLFF. This chain connects TRBV2 to TRBJ1-4; D is uncertain. CDR1 is SNHLY, CDR2 FYNNEI, per germline. The CDR3 is 13 residues long. Trimming pared 8 bases from V and 3 bases from J, leaving 10 bases between.

This clone came up a few times. The chain employs TRBV6-6 and TRBJ1-4; TRBD1 agrees at 8 bases. The CDR3 is made up of 15 amino acids. V lost 2 bases and J lost 7; bases outside the gene matches: 6. CDR1 MNHNY and CDR2 SVGAGI come from the germline V gene (reference sequence). CDR3 amino acids: CASSYPTGGGEKLFF. For the CDR3, the DNA is TGTGCCAGCAGTTACCCCACAGGGGGGGGTGAAAAACTGTTTTTT.

The chain combines TRBV11-2 with TRBJ2-7, with D perhaps TRBD1 (5 bases). CDR1 and CDR2 (germline): SGHAT, FQNNGV. Trimming stripped 0 bases from V and 3 bases from J, with 15 bases between. The length of the CDR3 is 16 residues. This chain's CDR3 is CASSLEGGHPYYEQYF. The CDR3 DNA follows: TGTGCCAGCAGCTTAGAGGGCGGACATCCTTACTACGAGCAGTACTTC. Complete variable domain (other parts from reference TRBV11-2 and TRBJ2-7): EAGVAQSPRYKIIEKRQSVAFWCNPISGHATLYWYQQILGQGPKLLIQFQNNGVVDDSQLPKDRFSAERLKGVDSTLKIQPAKLEDSAVYLCASSLEGGHPYYEQYFGPGTRLTVT.

This CDR3 reads CASSSGPAGHEQFF. DNA for the CDR3: TGCGCCAGCAGCTCGGGCCCCGCCGGCCATGAGCAGTTCTTC. The V call is TRBV5-1, the J call TRBJ2-1; D gene uncertain. V lost 3 bases and J lost 8, with 15 bases in between. Germline V lookup: CDR1 SGHRS, CDR2 YFSETQ. The CDR3 runs to 14 residues. The full variable domain, in which reference TRBV5-1 and TRBJ2-1 provide the parts outside the CDR3, is KAGVTQTPRYLIKTRGQQVTLSCSPISGHRSVSWYQQTPGQGLQFLFEYFSETQRNKGNFPGRFSGRQFSNSRSEMNVSTLELGDSALYLCASSSGPAGHEQFFGPGTRLTVL.

With respect to this clone: In the same sample, other DNA sequences code for this CDR3. The gene calls are TRBV5-1 and TRBJ2-7, with D maybe TRBD1 (5 bases). Germline lookup yields CDR1 SGHRS and CDR2 YFSETQ. Trimming removed 0 bases at V and 3 bases at J, with 7 bases between. CDR3 length equals 13 residues. The CDR3 DNA reads as TGCGCCAGCAGCTTGGAAGGGGTCTACGAGCAGTACTTC. Its translation is CASSLEGVYEQYF.

The chain joins TRBV28 to TRBJ2-3, with 10 bases matching TRBD2. Germline CDR1 reads MDHEN; CDR2 reads SYDVKM. Trimming at V came to 6 bases and at J to 5 bases, leaving 11 bases not matched to a gene. CDR3 size: 16 residues. The CDR3 coding sequence is TGTGCCAGCAGCGTGCGAAAGCGGGGGGGCAGAGATACGCAGTATTTT. This codes for CASSVRKRGGRDTQYF.

A word on this clone: A junction boundary mismatches the germline segment, possibly from a read error. The chain recombines TRBV15 with TRBJ1-4; 9 nucleotides agree with TRBD1. The CDR3 has 16 amino acids. Germline values: CDR1 LNHNV, CDR2 YYDKDF (reference sequence). CDR3 region: CATSRERDRAKEKLFF. The CDR3 DNA is TGTGCCACCAGCAGAGAAAGGGACAGGGCTAAAGAAAAACTGTTTTTT.

V is TRBV4-3 and J is TRBJ2-2; D remains unclear. CDR1 LGHNA and CDR2 YSLEER come from the germline V gene. V lost 7 bases and J lost 6, with 12 bases in between. The CDR3 loop spans 13 amino acids. CDR3 coding DNA: TGCGCCAGCAAAGGAAATGAGGCCGGGGAGCTGTTTTTT. Translated, it gives CASKGNEAGELFF.

The V call is TRBV2, the J call TRBJ2-1, with 9 bases fitting TRBD2. CDR3 size: 15 residues. Germline values: CDR1 SNHLY, CDR2 FYNNEI. Trimming took 6 bases from V and 9 from J; bases not matched to a gene: 12. CDR3 sequence: CASSPSAGGLGEQFF. In DNA form, the CDR3 reads TGTGCCAGCAGCCCTTCGGCGGGGGGGCTTGGTGAGCAGTTCTTC. Variable domain in full (rest from reference TRBV2 and TRBJ2-1): EPEVTQTPSHQVTQMGQEVILRCVPISNHLYFYWYRQILGQKVEFLVSFYNNEISEKSEIFDDQFSVERPDGSNFTLKIRSTKLEDSAMYFCASSPSAGGLGEQFFGPGTRLTVL.

This chain uses TRBV10-3 with TRBJ2-3, with 9 bases fitting TRBD2. V gave up 4 bases and J gave up 5 bases; unmatched junction bases: 10. The CDR3 has 16 residues. Germline assignment: CDR1 ENHRY and CDR2 SYGVKD. CDR3 sequence reads: CAISAAGLAGKDTQYF. In nucleotides, the CDR3 is TGTGCCATCAGTGCGGCGGGGCTAGCGGGAAAAGATACGCAGTATTTT.

This clone has more than one count but fewer than ten. The rearrangement uses TRBV4-1 and TRBJ1-5, with TRBD1 identical over 7 bases. This CDR3 has 16 amino acids. Germline assignment: CDR1 MGHRA and CDR2 YSYEKL. Trimming took 0 bases from V and 4 from J; bases not matched to a gene: 6. The CDR3 reads CASSQDPDRANQPQHF. The CDR3, as DNA: TGCGCCAGCAGCCAAGACCCCGACAGGGCAAATCAGCCCCAGCATTTT.

The chain links TRBV19 to TRBJ2-3; no firm D call. The CDR3 consists of 13 residues. The V end was cut by 10 bases, the J end by 4 bases, with 15 bases between. Germline V lookup: CDR1 LNHDA, CDR2 SQIVND (reference sequence). CDR3 sequence: CATGLQAADTQYF. In nucleotides, the CDR3 is TGTGCCACGGGCCTCCAGGCAGCAGATACGCAGTATTTT.

This rearrangement joins TRBV18 to TRBJ2-5; the D gene is possibly TRBD2 (5 bases). The CDR3 totals 13 residues. The V end lost 6 bases, the J end lost 11 bases, and 19 bases lay between the germline ends. Germline V gene data show CDR1 as KGHSH and CDR2 as LQKENI. CDR3 sequence reads: CASSPGPAREQYF. The CDR3 DNA sequence: TGTGCCAGCTCTCCCGGACCAGCTAGGGAGCAGTACTTC.